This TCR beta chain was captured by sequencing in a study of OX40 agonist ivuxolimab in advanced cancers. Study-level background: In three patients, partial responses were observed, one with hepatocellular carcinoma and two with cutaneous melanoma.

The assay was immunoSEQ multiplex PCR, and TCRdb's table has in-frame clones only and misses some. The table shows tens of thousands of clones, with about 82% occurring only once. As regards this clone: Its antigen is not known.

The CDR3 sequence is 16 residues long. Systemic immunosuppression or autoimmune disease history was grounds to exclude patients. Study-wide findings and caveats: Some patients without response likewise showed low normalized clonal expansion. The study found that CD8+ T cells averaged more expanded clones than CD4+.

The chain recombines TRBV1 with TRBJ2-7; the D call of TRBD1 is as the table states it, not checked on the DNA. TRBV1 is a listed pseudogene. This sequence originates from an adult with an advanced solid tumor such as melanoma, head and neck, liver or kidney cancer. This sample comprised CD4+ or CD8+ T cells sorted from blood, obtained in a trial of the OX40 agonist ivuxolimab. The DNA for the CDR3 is TGCACCAGCAGCCAAGGACCGGGACAGGGATTCTACGAGCAGTACTTC. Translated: CTSSQGPGQGFYEQYF.